Presented here are 27 T cell receptor beta chains from one specimen sequenced in a study of PD-1 blockade in classical Hodgkin lymphoma. Method: immunoSEQ multiplex PCR; TCRdb's copy keeps in-frame clones and lacks some. The table records roughly 18,000 clones, approximately 70% of them present only once. The time point here: cycle 4 day 1 (C4D1), after more than five weeks of nivolumab. Brentuximab vedotin exposure varied among the patients, all of whom had relapsed after autologous stem cell transplantation. The study purified CD4+ T cells from thawed PBMCs using magnetic negative selection. The specimen comprised CD4+ T cells from blood, sampled before the fourth cycle of nivolumab. These receptors all stem from a human donor with classical Hodgkin lymphoma.

The chain is built from TRBV5-1 and TRBJ1-1, with TRBD1 identical over 8 bases. The CDR3 is 14 residues long. Germline loops: CDR1 SGHRS, CDR2 YFSETQ. Trimming took 3 bases from V and 11 from J; bases not matched to a gene: 12. CDR3 DNA sequence: TGCGCCAGCAGCTGGGGGGGCCGACAGGGGTGGGCTTTCTTT. Residues: CASSWGGRQGWAFF.

The chain employs TRBV6-6 and TRBJ1-1; D gene uncertain. Germline V CDR1 and CDR2: MNHNY, SVGAGI (reference sequence). The V gene lost 4 bases and the J gene lost 1 base, with 7 bases spanning the gap. The CDR3 runs to 13 residues. DNA for the CDR3: TGTGCCAGCAGTTTGGGGTCGAACACTGAAGCTTTCTTT. Its translation: CASSLGSNTEAFF.

This chain uses TRBV5-1 with TRBJ2-6; TRBD1 agrees at 7 bases. This CDR3 is 15 amino acids long. V lost 8 bases, J lost 4 bases, and 9 bases stayed unmatched. CDR1 and CDR2 from the germline V gene are SGHRS and YFSETQ. Here the CDR3 reads CASRQGGAGANVLTF. The CDR3 nucleotides are TGCGCCAGTCGACAAGGGGGCGCGGGGGCCAACGTCCTGACTTTC.

This rearrangement joins TRBV14 to TRBJ2-3; D ambiguous. CDR1 SGHDN and CDR2 FVKESK come from the germline V gene. The V end lost 1 base, the J end lost 4 bases, and 0 bases lay between the germline ends. The CDR3 runs 11 residues. CDR3 sequence (DNA): TGTGCCAGCAGCCAAGCAGATACGCAGTATTTT. Its protein product is CASSQADTQYF.

The J gene is TRBJ2-2, the V gene TRBV10-3, with 7 bases lining up with TRBD1. The length of the CDR3 is 14 residues. V shed 5 bases and J 2 bases; nucleotides not matched to a gene: 2. Germline V gene lookup returns CDR1 ENHRY and CDR2 SYGVKD. CDR3 coding DNA: TGTGCCATCAGTACAGGGGTAAACACCGGGGAGCTGTTTTTT. It yields the protein CAISTGVNTGELFF.

The chain recombines TRBV7-2 with TRBJ2-1, with 7 bases matching TRBD2. The CDR3 is 15 amino acids. Trimming at V came to 0 bases and at J to 4 bases, leaving 3 bases not matched to a gene. The germline V gene has CDR1 SGHTA and CDR2 FQGNSA. The CDR3: CASSLAGAGYNEQFF. DNA for the CDR3: TGTGCCAGCAGCTTAGCGGGAGCGGGGTACAATGAGCAGTTCTTC.

The chain is built from TRBV4-3 and TRBJ2-5, with 9 bases matching TRBD1. Trimming at V came to 3 bases and at J to 4 bases, leaving 6 bases not matched to a gene. The CDR3 covers 15 residues. Looked up from germline, CDR1 is LGHNA and CDR2 is YSLEER. DNA for the CDR3: TGCGCCAGCAGCCAGGCGGGACAGGGTGCAGAGACCCAGTACTTC. It is translated as CASSQAGQGAETQYF.

This clone was counted a few times. The chain uses TRBV13 and TRBJ2-2; D gene unclear. Germline CDR1 PRHDT, CDR2 FYEKMQ (reference sequence). Trimming left V 2 bases short and J 5 bases short, with 6 bases between. This CDR3 has 13 residues. CDR3 sequence: CASSLWETGELFF. CDR3 DNA sequence: TGTGCCAGCAGCTTATGGGAAACCGGGGAGCTGTTTTTT.

This chain connects TRBV9 to TRBJ1-6; possible D gene TRBD1, 6 bases. The CDR3 totals 16 residues. V lost 3 bases to trimming and J lost 3 bases, with 13 bases between them. The germline V gene encodes CDR1 SGDLS and CDR2 YYNGEE. Written as DNA, the CDR3 is TGTGCCAGCAGCGCCCAGGGGACTGGCTATAATTCACCCCTCCACTTT. Protein sequence: CASSAQGTGYNSPLHF.

The rearrangement links TRBV18 to TRBJ1-2; D gene unclear. Germline V CDR1 and CDR2: KGHSH, LQKENI. The CDR3 sequence is 14 residues long. The V and J ends lost 2 bases and 0 bases respectively, with 7 bases between them. The CDR3 protein is CASSPLASNYGYTF. The CDR3 DNA is TGTGCCAGCTCACCATTAGCTTCTAACTATGGCTACACCTTC.

The chain couples TRBV5-1 to TRBJ1-5; D might be TRBD1 (5 bases). Trimming took 0 bases from V and 4 from J, leaving 14 bases between them. Germline V gene sequence: CDR1 SGHRS, CDR2 YFSETQ. There are 16 residues in the CDR3. The DNA of the CDR3 is TGCGCCAGCAGCTTGGACGCATTGGGACTTAATCAGCCCCAGCATTTT. As protein: CASSLDALGLNQPQHF.

The V call is TRBV5-4, the J call TRBJ2-3; 9 bases agree with TRBD1. CDR1 and CDR2 (germline): SGHNT, YYREEE (reference sequence). The CDR3 has 16 amino acids. V lost 4 bases to trimming and J lost 1 base; unmatched junction nucleotides: 7. The CDR3 protein is CASSPQGAYRTDTQYF. The CDR3 DNA is TGTGCCAGCAGCCCACAGGGGGCATATCGCACAGATACGCAGTATTTT. Variable domain in full (rest from reference TRBV5-4 and TRBJ2-3): ETGVTQSPTHLIKTRGQQVTLRCSSQSGHNTVSWYQQALGQGPQFIFQYYREEENGRGNFPPRFSGLQFPNYSSELNVNALELDDSALYLCASSPQGAYRTDTQYFGPGTRLTVL.

The rearrangement joins TRBV11-2 to TRBJ2-1; D is possibly TRBD1 or TRBD2 (5 bases each). The germline V gene has CDR1 SGHAT and CDR2 FQNNGV. The CDR3 runs 13 residues. The V end was cut by 4 bases, the J end by 10 bases, with 14 bases between. For the CDR3, the DNA is TGTGCCAGCAGCTATCAGGGAGTTGGAGAGCAGTTCTTC. Amino acid sequence: CASSYQGVGEQFF.

The CDR3, as DNA: TGTGCCATCAGGGGAACTAGCGCAGATACGCAGTATTTT. It is translated as CAIRGTSADTQYF. The V gene is TRBV10-3, the J gene TRBJ2-3, with 7 bases aligning to TRBD2. Germline lookup yields CDR1 ENHRY and CDR2 SYGVKD. V shed 6 bases and J 4 bases; nucleotides not matched to a gene: 4. The CDR3 totals 13 residues.

The chain employs TRBV7-2 and TRBJ2-1; no clear D gene. The CDR3 spans 11 residues. Germline assignment: CDR1 SGHTA and CDR2 FQGNSA. Trimming took off 5 bases at V and 4 bases at J, with 3 bases between the two ends. CDR3 sequence reads: CASSAYNEQFF. DNA of the CDR3: TGTGCCAGCAGCGCTTACAATGAGCAGTTCTTC.

This clone was detected only once. The chain joins TRBV4-3 to TRBJ1-1, with unresolved D. There are 18 residues in the CDR3. CDR1 is LGHNA and CDR2 is YSLEER in the germline V gene. The V end lost 0 bases, the J end lost 6 bases, and 23 bases lay between the germline ends. The CDR3 region has the DNA TGCGCCAGCAGCCAAGATCGTCTTCGGTACACGGAGGAATCTGAAGCTTTCTTT. It encodes CASSQDRLRYTEESEAFF.

J is TRBJ1-5 and V is TRBV28; D is possibly TRBD1 (6 bases). Trimming cost V 3 bases and J 0 bases, with 12 bases left between them. The V gene's germline CDR1 is MDHEN and CDR2 SYDVKM. This CDR3 is built from 16 residues. The CDR3 here is CASSFGGLYSNQPQHF. The CDR3 region has the DNA TGTGCCAGCAGTTTCGGGGGGCTTTATAGCAATCAGCCCCAGCATTTT.

As DNA, the CDR3 is TGTGCCAGCAGTTTTACCGGGACAGGGACCTCCTACGAGCAGTACTTC. Protein sequence: CASSFTGTGTSYEQYF. The chain combines TRBV5-6 with TRBJ2-7; 9 positions match TRBD1. Germline assignment: CDR1 SGHDT and CDR2 YYEEEE. V lost 5 bases and J lost 0; bases outside the gene matches: 9. The CDR3 covers 16 residues.

The rearrangement joins TRBV28 to TRBJ2-3; 13 positions agree with TRBD2. Germline assignment: CDR1 MDHEN and CDR2 SYDVKM. The CDR3 length is 16 residues. The junction had 7 bases not matched to a gene; V was cut back by 4 bases and J by 6 bases. The DNA of the CDR3 is TGTGCCAGCAGTTCGCGGACTAGCGGGAGTAGGGATACGCAGTATTTT. Residues: CASSSRTSGSRDTQYF.

The chain is built from TRBV19 and TRBJ1-3; no definite D call. Trimming pared 3 bases from V and 2 bases from J, leaving 8 bases between. Germline V gene data show CDR1 as LNHDA and CDR2 as SQIVND (reference sequence). The length of the CDR3 is 14 residues. The CDR3 is CASSIQKAGNTIYF. The CDR3 DNA follows: TGTGCCAGTAGTATCCAGAAGGCTGGAAACACCATATATTTT.

The CDR3 reads CASKGHIGNTIYF. The CDR3 DNA sequence: TGTGCCAGCAAGGGACATATCGGAAACACCATATATTTT. V and J are TRBV2 and TRBJ1-3; D is perhaps TRBD1 (6 bases). This CDR3 comprises 13 residues. Germline V gives CDR1 SNHLY, CDR2 FYNNEI. V gave up 7 bases and J gave up 4 bases, with 11 bases separating them.

This clone turned up a few times. The chain couples TRBV5-1 to TRBJ2-2, with TRBD2 matching 9 bases. CDR3 length equals 15 residues. With V trimmed by 5 bases and J by 6 bases, 8 bases remained unmatched. CDR1 and CDR2 from the germline V gene are SGHRS and YFSETQ. CDR3 amino acids: CASSQVAGVPGELFF. In nucleotides, the CDR3 is TGCGCCAGCAGTCAGGTAGCGGGAGTTCCCGGGGAGCTGTTTTTT.

The chain recombines TRBV9 with TRBJ1-3; no definite D call. Germline CDR1 is SGDLS and CDR2 is YYNGEE. The CDR3 is made up of 12 amino acids. V lost 7 bases and J 4 bases, leaving 9 bases between the germline ends. The CDR3 nucleotides are TGTGCCAGCGGGTCGATGGGAAACACCATATATTTT. Its protein is CASGSMGNTIYF.

This rearrangement joins TRBV11-2 to TRBJ2-7; a possible D gene is TRBD2 (6 bases). Deletions cut 1 base from V and 0 bases from J, with 10 bases between. The germline gives CDR1 SGHAT, CDR2 FQNNGV. The CDR3 is 15 amino acids. The CDR3 DNA reads TGTGCCAGCAGCTTAGTAGCGGTAAGCTCCTACGAGCAGTACTTC. As protein: CASSLVAVSSYEQYF.

This chain links TRBV23-1 with TRBJ1-6; D may be TRBD1 (5 bases). TRBV23-1 carries the ORF label, with uncertain function. This CDR3 has 16 amino acids. Trimming stripped 3 bases from V and 10 bases from J, with 19 bases between. CDR3 sequence: CASSHHGPGFSSPLHF. Here the CDR3 DNA reads TGCGCCAGCAGTCACCACGGCCCAGGGTTTTCGTCACCCCTCCACTTT.

V gene TRBV7-2 combines with J gene TRBJ2-7, with TRBD1 identical over 10 bases. After removal of 6 bases from V and 4 bases from J, the junction contained 6 bases not matched to a gene. This CDR3 has 14 residues. The germline V gene encodes CDR1 SGHTA and CDR2 FQGNSA. CDR3 amino acids: CASRPDRGFYEQYF. The CDR3 region has the DNA TGTGCCAGCAGACCGGACAGGGGGTTTTACGAGCAGTACTTC.

The rearrangement uses TRBV7-2 and TRBJ2-3, with D hard to call. CDR1 and CDR2 (germline): SGHTA, FQGNSA. Deletions cut 1 base from V and 2 bases from J, with 7 bases between. CDR3 length: 14 amino acids. The CDR3 protein is CASSLGVFTDTQYF. In DNA, the CDR3 is TGTGCCAGCAGCTTAGGGGTTTTCACAGATACGCAGTATTTT.